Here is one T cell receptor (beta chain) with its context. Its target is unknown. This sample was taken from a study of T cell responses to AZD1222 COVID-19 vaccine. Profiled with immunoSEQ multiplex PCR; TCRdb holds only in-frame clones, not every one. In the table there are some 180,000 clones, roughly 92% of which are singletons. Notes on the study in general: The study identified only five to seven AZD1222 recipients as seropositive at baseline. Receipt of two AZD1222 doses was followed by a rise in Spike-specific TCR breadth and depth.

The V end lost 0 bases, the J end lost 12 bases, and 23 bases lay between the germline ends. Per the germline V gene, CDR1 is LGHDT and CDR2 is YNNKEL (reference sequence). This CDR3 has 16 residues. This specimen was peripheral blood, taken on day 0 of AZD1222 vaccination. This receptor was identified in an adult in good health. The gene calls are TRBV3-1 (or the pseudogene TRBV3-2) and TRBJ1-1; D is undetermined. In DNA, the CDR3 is TGTGCCAGCAGCCAAGACCCCTATGACTTACAAGGTGGAACTTTCTTT. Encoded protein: CASSQDPYDLQGGTFF.